The 13 T cell receptor beta chains listed next were all sequenced from one sample in a study of blood T cells in healthy people across ages. For the second PCR, which ran for roughly 6 to 12 cycles, a sample-barcoded 5' primer and a J-beta primer mix were used. TCRdb recomputed calls from the 5' RACE reads with MiXCR, one row per CDR3 protein. The sample has roughly 800,000 distinct CDR3 sequences, nearly 60% seen once. Sequencing used blood. The receptor source for this set is a man younger than 40 in good health.

This clonotype was detected a few times. The chain employs TRBV7-3 and TRBJ2-3; D not certain. The germline V gene encodes CDR1 SGHTA and CDR2 FQGTGA. The CDR3 length is 16 residues. Between the trimmed V and J ends, which lost 1 base and 1 base, there was a span of 12 bases. CDR3 residues: CASSLNPAMGTDTQYF. Written as DNA, the CDR3 is TGTGCCAGCAGCTTAAATCCGGCCATGGGCACAGATACGCAGTATTTT.

J is TRBJ2-7 and V is TRBV5-1, with 7 bases identical to TRBD1. The CDR3 loop spans 15 amino acids. Germline assignment: CDR1 SGHRS and CDR2 YFSETQ. J gave up 7 bases and V 0 bases, and 10 bases lay outside the gene matches. This CDR3 reads CASSLGGQEVNEQYF. CDR3 bases: TGCGCCAGCAGCTTGGGAGGACAGGAGGTCAATGAGCAGTACTTC.

The chain is built from TRBV6-2 or TRBV6-3 and TRBJ2-5, with 7 nucleotides matching TRBD2. CDR1 is MNHEY, CDR2 SVGEGT, per germline. V lost 8 bases and J lost 2; bases outside the gene matches: 8. This CDR3 region has 14 residues. The CDR3 spells CASVMRGTQETQYF. The CDR3 coding sequence is TGTGCCAGCGTCATGCGGGGGACGCAAGAGACCCAGTACTTC.

This chain joins TRBV3-1 and TRBJ1-2; D unresolved. V lost 1 base and J 5 bases, leaving 11 bases between the germline ends. This CDR3 is built from 14 residues. Germline V gives CDR1 LGHDT, CDR2 YNNKEL (reference sequence). The CDR3 sequence is CASSQGSGTYGYTF. As DNA, the CDR3 is TGTGCCAGCAGCCAAGGGTCAGGTACATATGGCTACACCTTC.

This clonotype has only one observation. The chain combines TRBV20-1 with TRBJ2-5; D gene uncertain. The closer fit of TRBJ2-7 to the DNA end suggests the J call may be wrong. CDR3 length equals 12 residues. Germline CDR1 and CDR2: DFQATT and SNEGSKA (reference sequence). The DNA for the CDR3 is TGCAGTGCTAGAACTCAGAGCTACGAGCAGTACTTC. This sequence encodes CSARTQSYEQYF.

The rearrangement uses TRBV7-2 and TRBJ2-1; D remains ambiguous. Germline V gene data show CDR1 as SGHTA and CDR2 as FQGNSA. Trimming pared 4 bases from V and 2 bases from J, leaving 12 bases between. This CDR3 contains 15 residues. Written as DNA, the CDR3 is TGTGCCAGCAGCTCCCGACGGGCAGCCTACAATGAGCAGTTCTTC. It yields the protein CASSSRRAAYNEQFF.

The chain couples TRBV7-2 to TRBJ2-1; 10 nucleotides align to TRBD2. Germline V gene data show CDR1 as SGHTA and CDR2 as FQGNSA. The junction had 5 bases not matched to a gene; V was cut back by 5 bases and J by 4 bases. The CDR3 has 15 residues. The CDR3 loop reads CASSTLAGDYNEQFF. The DNA of the CDR3 is TGTGCCAGCAGCACTCTAGCGGGGGATTACAATGAGCAGTTCTTC.

This sequence joins TRBV20-1 and TRBJ2-1; TRBD2 agrees at 11 bases. The V segment lost 4 bases and the J segment 5 bases; nucleotides outside the gene matches: 4. CDR1 DFQATT and CDR2 SNEGSKA come from the germline V gene (reference sequence). This CDR3 comprises 14 residues. CDR3 protein: CSATGTSGNNEQFF. The DNA for the CDR3 is TGCAGTGCTACCGGGACTAGCGGTAACAATGAGCAGTTCTTC.

In DNA, the CDR3 is TGTGCCAGCAGCCTGGGTGGGAGTGAAAAACTGTTTTTT. This codes for CASSLGGSEKLFF. This chain uses TRBV3-1 with TRBJ1-4; D gene ambiguous. V lost 4 bases and J 7 bases, leaving 10 bases between the germline ends. The CDR3 is made up of 13 amino acids. Germline values: CDR1 LGHDT, CDR2 YNNKEL (reference sequence).

This clonotype was detected only a few times. The chain employs TRBV7-9 and TRBJ2-5, with TRBD1 as a possible D gene (6 bases). With 2 bases removed from V and 11 bases from J, the gap between germline ends came to 18 bases. CDR1 and CDR2 from the germline V gene are SEHNR and FQNEAQ (reference sequence). The CDR3 is 14 amino acids. The CDR3 DNA sequence: TGTGCCAGCAGCTTACTGGCAGGGGTCAATGAGCAGTACTTC. It specifies CASSLLAGVNEQYF.

This clonotype showed up just a few times. This chain links TRBV2 with TRBJ2-7, with D possibly being TRBD1 or TRBD2 (5 bases each). The CDR3 runs to 13 residues. Trimming cost V 7 bases and J 0 bases, with 10 bases left between them. The germline gives CDR1 SNHLY, CDR2 FYNNEI. This CDR3 reads CASISGASYEQYF. As DNA, the CDR3 is TGTGCCAGCATATCCGGGGCCTCCTACGAGCAGTACTTC.

This clonotype was counted between two and nine times. The rearrangement links TRBV9 to TRBJ2-1; no definite D call. Per germline, CDR1 SGDLS and CDR2 YYNGEE. This CDR3 contains 15 residues. V was shortened by 3 bases and J by 2 bases, with 12 bases between the two germline ends. Here the CDR3 DNA reads TGTGCCAGCAGCGCTGGGCGCCTTACCTACAATGAGCAGTTCTTC. Protein: CASSAGRLTYNEQFF.

The chain recombines TRBV2 with TRBJ2-1; 7 bases align to TRBD1. Trimming took 7 bases from V and 4 from J; bases not matched to a gene: 7. Germline lookup yields CDR1 SNHLY and CDR2 FYNNEI. CDR3 length: 14 amino acids. CDR3 amino acids: CASMGQRMYNEQFF. The DNA for the CDR3 is TGTGCCAGCATGGGACAGCGGATGTACAATGAGCAGTTCTTC.